This entry features one T cell receptor (beta chain) sequence. V dropped 9 bases and J dropped 8 bases, with 10 bases sitting between them. Looked up from germline, CDR1 is KGHDR and CDR2 is SFDVKD. The CDR3 is 12 amino acids. The record originates from a study of patients and donors after allogeneic stem cell transplantation. TCRdb fed the RT-PCR reads into MiXCR, producing one record per CDR3 protein. This table has over 350,000 distinct CDR3 sequences, 15% to 20% appearing once. The chain uses TRBV24-1 and TRBJ1-6; D remains unclear. Sequencing was done on a sample of blood, either unsorted or a sorted T cell fraction (not recorded which). The TCR originated in a human donor who was either an allogeneic HSCT recipient or a stem cell or donor lymphocyte infusion donor (not recorded which). It is not recorded whose cells these are; they may come from a transplant donor. CDR3 in DNA: TGTGCCACCCGCAGACTGGATTCACCCCTCCACTTT. Translated: CATRRLDSPLHF.